These T cell receptor beta chains were read from a single sample in a study of T cell responses to AZD1222 COVID-19 vaccine. Here immunoSEQ multiplex PCR was the method, and the copy in TCRdb shows in-frame clones only, minus some. In the table there are approximately 160,000 clones, 87% of which are singletons. The sample here was peripheral blood, taken on day 0 of AZD1222 vaccination. All receptors come from an adult in good health. The CDR3 runs from the conserved cysteine through the conserved F or W. The D gene is left open where the match is weak.

d_gene	j_gene	v_gene	CDR3aa
-	TRBJ1-2	TRBV18	CASSPQGLDGYTF
TRBD1	TRBJ1-4	TRBV18	CASSRQGQGKTNEKLFF
-	TRBJ1-6	TRBV7-9	CASSLTPNSPLHF
TRBD2	TRBJ2-5	TRBV27	CASSFLREATRETQYF
-	TRBJ1-1	TRBV6-6	CASSPLRLNTEAFF
TRBD1	TRBJ2-1	TRBV27	CATHRGQARSHEQFF
-	TRBJ2-7	TRBV6-1	CASSETGLLGGGQYF
-	TRBJ2-3	TRBV5-6	CASSVGPFGLDTQYF
-	TRBJ1-1	TRBV19	CASSISVPAGTEAFF
-	TRBJ1-5	TRBV30	CAWSVRGRASQPQHF
TRBD1	TRBJ1-1	TRBV28	CASSPYPRGQVTEAFF
-	TRBJ2-1	TRBV4-1	CASSQVFGLALNEQFF
-	TRBJ2-1	TRBV7-6	CASSSLKMNEQFF
-	TRBJ2-7	TRBV9	CASSFSDRSYEQYF
-	TRBJ1-6	TRBV6-5	CASSYSPQRNSPLHF
TRBD1	TRBJ1-2	TRBV29-1	CSATGTGGSNYGYTF
-	TRBJ1-1	TRBV5-6	CASSFLDRLHVAEAFF
-	TRBJ1-1	TRBV6-5	CASRVGTGEAFF
-	TRBJ2-1	TRBV5-5	CASSSNLYEQFF
TRBD1	TRBJ2-7	TRBV18	CASSRDRDGNEQYF
-	TRBJ2-7	TRBV10-3	CAISDPPGGTYEQYF
-	TRBJ1-6	TRBV19	CASRNQRGGNSPLHF
-	TRBJ1-3	TRBV19	CASSPESSGNTIYF
TRBD1	TRBJ2-1	TRBV3-1/TRBV3-2	CASSPPGQIEQFF
TRBD1	TRBJ2-7	TRBV6-5	CASRADRGAYEQYF